These 15 T cell receptor beta chains share one sample of origin, sequenced in a study of T cells after yellow fever vaccination (dated by TCRdb to between 2018 and 2020). This specimen's treatment or condition label, per the study, means: live attenuated yellow fever vaccine strain. Libraries were prepared through 5' RACE. Instrument on record: Illumina NovaSeq 6000. TCRdb reanalyzed the raw reads on its own, using fastp at Q25 for trimming and MiXCR for clone calling, and kept in-frame beta chains. Each entry merges the rows of one CDR3 protein and shows their most common DNA and genes. In this sample the table shows 300,000 to 400,000 distinct CDR3 sequences, about 10% of which occur a single time. About 3.5% of the sample belongs to the ten largest clones. This sample comprised CD4+ T cells sorted from PBMCs, obtained 45 days after the yellow fever booster vaccination. These receptors originate from a man younger than 30 who received the YFV17D yellow fever vaccine.

In its sample, this clonotype was seen a few times. The chain carries TRBV29-1 and TRBJ1-1; 8 bases are a match to TRBD1. CDR1 SQVTM and CDR2 ANQGSEA come from the germline V gene. The ends lost 6 bases at V and 5 bases at J; junction bases unmatched: 8. The CDR3 loop spans 13 amino acids. CDR3 sequence (DNA): TGCAGCGTACCGACAGGGGAGGGGACTGAAGCTTTCTTT. The encoded protein is CSVPTGEGTEAFF.

The chain joins TRBV4-3 to TRBJ1-4; maybe TRBD1 (5 bases). This CDR3 comprises 14 residues. V was trimmed by 4 bases and J by 3 bases, leaving 9 bases between them. From germline, CDR1 is LGHNA and CDR2 YSLEER. The DNA for the CDR3 is TGCGCCAGCAGCCCGGGGGGTTCTAATGAAAAACTGTTTTTT. Its protein is CASSPGGSNEKLFF.

V gene TRBV18 combines with J gene TRBJ2-3; 7 positions match TRBD2. Per the germline V gene, CDR1 is KGHSH and CDR2 is LQKENI. The junction had 11 bases not matched to a gene; V was cut back by 2 bases and J by 6 bases. CDR3 length: 16 residues. In DNA form, the CDR3 reads TGTGCCAGCTCACCAAATCCCCCGAGCGGGAAGGATACGCAGTATTTT. It encodes CASSPNPPSGKDTQYF. The entire variable domain, with the rest obtained from reference TRBV18 and TRBJ2-3, is as follows: NAGVMQNPRHLVRRRGQEARLRCSPMKGHSHVYWYRQLPEEGLKFMVYLQKENIIDESGMPKERFSAEFPKEGPSILRIQQVVRGDSAAYFCASSPNPPSGKDTQYFGPGTRLTVL.

This clonotype was observed a few times. The chain links TRBV7-9 to TRBJ1-5; 10 nucleotides agree with TRBD1. The trim removed 11 bases at V and 7 bases at J, leaving 11 bases unmatched. CDR1 SEHNR and CDR2 FQNEAQ come from the germline V gene (reference sequence). The CDR3 runs to 14 residues. CDR3 region: CAVVPGTGEQPQHF. The CDR3 nucleotides are TGTGCCGTTGTCCCCGGGACAGGGGAACAGCCCCAGCATTTT.

This clonotype was seen many times. The CDR3 DNA follows: TGTGCCAGCAGTCTCATCGGACGGAAGCGCACCGGGGAGCTGTTTTTT. This codes for CASSLIGRKRTGELFF. The rearrangement joins TRBV6-5 to TRBJ2-2; D ambiguous. With 5 bases removed from V and 4 bases from J, the gap between germline ends came to 17 bases. The CDR3 is 16 residues long. From germline, CDR1 is MNHEY and CDR2 SVGAGI.

J is TRBJ2-5 and V is TRBV19; D perhaps matches TRBD1 (5 bases). Trimming took off 3 bases at V and 4 bases at J, with 6 bases between the two ends. Germline V gives CDR1 LNHDA, CDR2 SQIVND (reference sequence). The CDR3 totals 12 residues. Here the CDR3 reads CASSIQGETQYF. Written as DNA, the CDR3 is TGTGCCAGTAGTATTCAGGGAGAGACCCAGTACTTC. Full variable domain (missing parts from reference TRBV19 and TRBJ2-5): DGGITQSPKYLFRKEGQNVTLSCEQNLNHDAMYWYRQDPGQGLRLIYYSQIVNDFQKGDIAEGYSVSREKKESFPLTVTSAQKNPTAFYLCASSIQGETQYFGPGTRLLVL.

The chain uses TRBV18 and TRBJ1-2; no definite D call. The CDR3 is made up of 15 amino acids. CDR1 is KGHSH, CDR2 LQKENI, per germline. V shed 0 bases and J shed 1 base, with 9 bases lying between them. The CDR3 DNA reads TGTGCCAGCTCACCACCGTTGGACGGTAACTATGGCTACACCTTC. Translation gives CASSPPLDGNYGYTF.

This clonotype was detected only a few times. This chain links TRBV6-6 with TRBJ2-1; 7 nucleotides align to TRBD2. Germline-derived CDR1 and CDR2 are MNHNY and SVGAGI (reference sequence). The trim removed 5 bases at V and 0 bases at J, leaving 4 bases unmatched. The CDR3 totals 15 residues. CDR3 in DNA: TGTGCCAGCAGTGCTAGCGGCTACTCCTACAATGAGCAGTTCTTC. This sequence encodes CASSASGYSYNEQFF.

The sample holds a few counts of this clonotype. The rearrangement uses TRBV7-2 and TRBJ1-2, with 8 nucleotides matching TRBD1. V lost 5 bases, J lost 3 bases, and 5 bases stayed unmatched. The germline V gene has CDR1 SGHTA and CDR2 FQGNSA. The CDR3 is made up of 14 amino acids. The CDR3 DNA reads TGTGCCAGCAGCCCACGGACAGGGTACTATGGCTACACCTTC. It yields the protein CASSPRTGYYGYTF.

This clonotype was observed a handful of times. The chain combines TRBV20-1 with TRBJ2-5, with a tentative D call TRBD2 (7 bases). Trimming removed 3 bases from V and 0 bases from J, with 11 bases in between. The CDR3 has 14 residues. The V gene's germline CDR1 is DFQATT and CDR2 SNEGSKA (reference sequence). For the CDR3, the DNA is TGCAGTGCTAGGGGGGGGGCCCACCAAGAGACCCAGTACTTC. This encodes CSARGGAHQETQYF.

This rearrangement joins TRBV6-2 or TRBV6-3 to TRBJ1-2; 8 bases map to TRBD1. The CDR3 runs 13 residues. Trimming took 7 bases from V and 6 from J; bases not matched to a gene: 7. CDR1 and CDR2 from the germline V gene are MNHEY and SVGEGT. The chain's CDR3 is CASTSTGVNGYTF. CDR3 sequence (DNA): TGTGCCAGCACCTCGACAGGGGTGAATGGCTACACCTTC.

This clonotype was seen only a few times. V and J are TRBV10-3 and TRBJ2-6; no clear D gene. The ends were cut back, 8 bases at V and 0 bases at J, with 5 bases in the middle. The length of the CDR3 is 13 residues. The germline CDR1 and CDR2 sequences are ENHRY and SYGVKD. The CDR3 DNA follows: TGTGCCATCTGTTCCTCTGGGGCCAACGTCCTGACTTTC. This translates into CAICSSGANVLTF.

The rearrangement joins TRBV5-1 to TRBJ2-2; no reliable D call. The CDR3 consists of 16 residues. Germline-derived CDR1 and CDR2 are SGHRS and YFSETQ. V was cut by 1 base and J by 1 base, with 11 bases left in between. The CDR3 sequence: CASSLQVRMNTGELFF. CDR3 in DNA: TGCGCCAGCAGCTTGCAGGTACGGATGAACACCGGGGAGCTGTTTTTT.

This clonotype was picked up many times. The rearrangement links TRBV5-1 to TRBJ2-3, with D perhaps matching TRBD1 or TRBD2 (5 bases each). V was shortened by 2 bases and J by 9 bases, with 22 bases between the two germline ends. Per the germline V gene, CDR1 is SGHRS and CDR2 is YFSETQ. There are 16 residues in the CDR3. CDR3 nucleotides: TGCGCCAGCAGCTTATTGGGACCTTCCTTGGAGGAGACGCAGTATTTT. Translation gives CASSLLGPSLEETQYF.

The sample holds many counts of this clonotype. J is TRBJ2-2 and V is TRBV5-1, with no clear D. This CDR3 spans 12 amino acids. Trimming took 4 bases from V and 4 from J, leaving 5 bases between them. CDR1 is SGHRS, CDR2 YFSETQ, per germline. The CDR3 loop is CASSLFTGELFF. DNA for the CDR3: TGCGCCAGCAGCCTCTTCACCGGGGAGCTGTTTTTT.